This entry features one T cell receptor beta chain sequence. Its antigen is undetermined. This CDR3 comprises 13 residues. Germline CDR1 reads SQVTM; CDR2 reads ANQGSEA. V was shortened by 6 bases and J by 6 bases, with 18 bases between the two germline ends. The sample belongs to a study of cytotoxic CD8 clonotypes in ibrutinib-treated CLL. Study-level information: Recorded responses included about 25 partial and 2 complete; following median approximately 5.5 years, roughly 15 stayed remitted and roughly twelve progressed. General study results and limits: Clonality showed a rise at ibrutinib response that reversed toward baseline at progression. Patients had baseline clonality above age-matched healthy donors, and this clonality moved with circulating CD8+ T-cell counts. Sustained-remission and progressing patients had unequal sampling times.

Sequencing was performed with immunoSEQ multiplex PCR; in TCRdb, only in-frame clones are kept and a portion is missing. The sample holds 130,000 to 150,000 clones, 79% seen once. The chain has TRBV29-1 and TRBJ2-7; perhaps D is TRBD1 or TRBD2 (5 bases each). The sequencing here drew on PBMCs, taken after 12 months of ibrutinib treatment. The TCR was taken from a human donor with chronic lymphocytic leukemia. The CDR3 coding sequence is TGCAGCGTGACCGGGACCCTACGGCCCGAGCAGTACTTC. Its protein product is CSVTGTLRPEQYF.